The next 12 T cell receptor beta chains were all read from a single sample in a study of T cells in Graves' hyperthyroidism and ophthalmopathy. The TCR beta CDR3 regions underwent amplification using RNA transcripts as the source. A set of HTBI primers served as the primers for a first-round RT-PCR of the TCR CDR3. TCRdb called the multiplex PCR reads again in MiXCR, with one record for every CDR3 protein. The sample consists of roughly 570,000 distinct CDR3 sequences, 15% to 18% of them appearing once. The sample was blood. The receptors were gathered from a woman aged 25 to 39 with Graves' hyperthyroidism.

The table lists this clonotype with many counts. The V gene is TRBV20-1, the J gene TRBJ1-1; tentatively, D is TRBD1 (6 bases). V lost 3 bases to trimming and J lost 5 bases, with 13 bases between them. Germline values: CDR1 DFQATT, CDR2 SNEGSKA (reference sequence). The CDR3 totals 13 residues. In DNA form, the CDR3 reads TGCAGTGCTAGGGCTACAGGGAAAACTGAAGCTTTCTTT. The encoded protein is CSARATGKTEAFF.

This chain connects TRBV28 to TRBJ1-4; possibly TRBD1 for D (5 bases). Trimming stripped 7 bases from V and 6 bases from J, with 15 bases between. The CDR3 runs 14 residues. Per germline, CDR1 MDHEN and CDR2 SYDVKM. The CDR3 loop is CASKASGTDEKLFF. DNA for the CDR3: TGTGCCAGCAAAGCGAGCGGGACGGATGAAAAACTGTTTTTT.

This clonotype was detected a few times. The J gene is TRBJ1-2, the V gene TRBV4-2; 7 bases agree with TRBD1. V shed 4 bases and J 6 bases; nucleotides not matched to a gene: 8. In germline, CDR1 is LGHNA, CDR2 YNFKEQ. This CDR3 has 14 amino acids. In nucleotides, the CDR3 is TGTGCCAGCAGCCTGGGCGACAGGGACGATGGCTACACCTTC. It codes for CASSLGDRDDGYTF.

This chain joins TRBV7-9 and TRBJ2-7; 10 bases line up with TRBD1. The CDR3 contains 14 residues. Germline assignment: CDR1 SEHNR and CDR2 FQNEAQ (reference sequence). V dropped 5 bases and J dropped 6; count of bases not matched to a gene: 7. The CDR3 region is CASSDGQGVFEQYF. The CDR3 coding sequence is TGTGCCAGCAGCGACGGACAGGGGGTTTTCGAGCAGTACTTC. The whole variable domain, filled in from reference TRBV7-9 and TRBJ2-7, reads DTGVSQNPRHKITKRGQNVTFRCDPISEHNRLYWYRQTLGQGPEFLTYFQNEAQLEKSRLLSDRFSAERPKGSFSTLEIQRTEQGDSAMYLCASSDGQGVFEQYFGPGTRLTVT.

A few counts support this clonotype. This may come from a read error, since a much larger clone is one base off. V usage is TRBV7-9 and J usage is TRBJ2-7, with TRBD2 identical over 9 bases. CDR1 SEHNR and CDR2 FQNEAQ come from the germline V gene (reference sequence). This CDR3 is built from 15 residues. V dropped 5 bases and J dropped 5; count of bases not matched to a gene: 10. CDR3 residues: CASSRTGTSRDEQYF. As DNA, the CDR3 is TGTGCCAGCAGCCGTACCGGGACTAGCCGTGACGAGCAGTACTTC.

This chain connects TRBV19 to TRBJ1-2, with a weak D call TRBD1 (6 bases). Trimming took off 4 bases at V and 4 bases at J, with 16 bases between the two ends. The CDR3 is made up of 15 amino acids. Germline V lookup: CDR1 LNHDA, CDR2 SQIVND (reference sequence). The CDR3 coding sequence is TGTGCCAGTAGTACCCGGGACATCCTACTCTATGGCTACACCTTC. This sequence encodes CASSTRDILLYGYTF.

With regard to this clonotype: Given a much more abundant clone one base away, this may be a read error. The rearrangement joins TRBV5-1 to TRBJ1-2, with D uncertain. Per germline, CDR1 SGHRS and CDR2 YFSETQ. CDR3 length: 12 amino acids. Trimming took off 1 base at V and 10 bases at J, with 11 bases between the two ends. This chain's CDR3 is CASSLSIGDYTF. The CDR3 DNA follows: TGCGCCAGCAGCTTGTCCATCGGTGACTACACCTTC.

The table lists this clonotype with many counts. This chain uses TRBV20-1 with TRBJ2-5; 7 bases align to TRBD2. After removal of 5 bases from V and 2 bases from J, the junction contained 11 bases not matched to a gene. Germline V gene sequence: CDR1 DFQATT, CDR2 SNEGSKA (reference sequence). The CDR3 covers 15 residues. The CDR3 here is CSAETLAAYQETQYF. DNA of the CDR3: TGCAGTGCTGAAACCCTAGCGGCCTATCAAGAGACCCAGTACTTC.

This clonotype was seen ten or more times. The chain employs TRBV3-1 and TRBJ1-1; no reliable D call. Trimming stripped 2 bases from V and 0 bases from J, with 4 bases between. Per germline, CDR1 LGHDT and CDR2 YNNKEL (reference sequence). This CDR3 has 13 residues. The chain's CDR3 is CASSQWMNTEAFF. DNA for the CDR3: TGTGCCAGCAGCCAATGGATGAACACTGAAGCTTTCTTT.

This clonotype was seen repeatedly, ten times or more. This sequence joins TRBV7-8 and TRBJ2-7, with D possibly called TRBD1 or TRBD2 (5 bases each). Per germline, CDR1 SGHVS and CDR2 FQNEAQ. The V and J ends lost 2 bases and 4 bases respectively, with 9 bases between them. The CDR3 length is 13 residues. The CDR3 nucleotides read TGTGCCAGCAGCTTACCGGGACGATACGAGCAGTACTTC. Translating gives CASSLPGRYEQYF.

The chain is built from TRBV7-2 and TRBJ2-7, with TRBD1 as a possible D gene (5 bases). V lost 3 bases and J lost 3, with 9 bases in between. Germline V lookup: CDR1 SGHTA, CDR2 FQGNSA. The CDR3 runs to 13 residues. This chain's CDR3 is CASSFSRGYEQYF. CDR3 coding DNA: TGTGCCAGCAGCTTCAGTAGGGGCTACGAGCAGTACTTC.

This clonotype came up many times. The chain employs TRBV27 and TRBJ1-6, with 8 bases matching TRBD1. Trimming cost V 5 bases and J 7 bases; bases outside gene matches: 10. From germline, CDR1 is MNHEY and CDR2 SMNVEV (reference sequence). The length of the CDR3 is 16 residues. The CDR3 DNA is TGTGCCAGCAGTCTCTCGACAGGGGCTAAAAATTCACCCCTCCACTTT. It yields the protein CASSLSTGAKNSPLHF.